This TCR beta chain was captured by sequencing in a study of blood T cell repertoires in COVID-19. Study at large: Material from acute and convalescent COVID-19 was sourced from the United States, Italy and Spain. The analysed material was cDNA or gDNA that came from T cells, B-cell-depleted T cells, or PBMCs.

Authors' data handling: Cell counts per sample came from amplifying reference gene primers. Data came from immunoSEQ multiplex PCR; TCRdb stores just in-frame clones and leaves some out. The DNA was the basis for D and trimming; V, J and clone size are from that table. The sample includes 250,000 to 350,000 clones, approximately 84% of them seen just once. Seattle's enrolled individuals joined amid active infection and were then monitored longitudinally. The V segment lost 3 bases and the J segment 4 bases; nucleotides outside the gene matches: 10. The CDR3 contains 16 residues. Germline V gene lookup returns CDR1 KGHDR and CDR2 SFDVKD.

Sequencing used peripheral blood. The receptor was derived from a human donor with COVID-19, enrolled during active disease. The donor label of this sample is uncertain. This chain links TRBV24-1 with TRBJ2-5; 7 nucleotides match TRBD1. CDR3 protein: CATSDETQGSPETQYF. CDR3 DNA: TGTGCCACCAGTGATGAGACACAGGGGTCTCCAGAGACCCAGTACTTC.